This T cell receptor (beta chain) was retrieved from a study of OX40 agonist ivuxolimab in advanced cancers. In the study overall: Dose-escalation patients' cancers were hepatocellular carcinoma, melanoma, renal cell or head and neck cancer. Anti-PD-1, anti-PD-L1 or anti-CTLA-4 therapy given earlier was allowed, and approximately 40% had some.

This CDR3 is built from 15 residues. Germline trimming cut 7 bases from V and 10 bases from J; bases unmatched to any gene: 13. CDR1 and CDR2 (germline): MDHEN, SYDVKM. Produced via immunoSEQ multiplex PCR; TCRdb's table is partial and in-frame only. The sample yields tens of thousands of clones, about 90% seen once. This clonotype was obtained from an adult with an advanced solid tumor such as melanoma, head and neck, liver or kidney cancer. The source was CD4+ or CD8+ T cells sorted from blood, collected in a trial of the OX40 agonist ivuxolimab. The chain couples TRBV28 to TRBJ1-1, with TRBD1 matching over 12 bases. CDR3 in DNA: TGTGCCAGCACCTCCCCCGGGACAGGGGGCTTTGGAGCTTTCTTT. Amino acids: CASTSPGTGGFGAFF.